This T cell receptor beta chain was captured in a study of vaccination and CD4 T cells after COVID-19. Study details: Two mRNA vaccine doses were given, either BNT162b2 or mRNA-1273.

There are 13 residues in the CDR3. CDR1 is SGHTA, CDR2 FQGNSA, per germline. Trimming shortened V by 3 bases and J by 4 bases, and 9 bases separated the two germline ends. Time point in this sample: late sampling 161 to 241 days after vaccination in a few convalescent patients. Regarding treatment: roughly nine-day PBMC culture with coronavirus spike peptide pools or control peptides (ViraFEST assay). Remarks on this clonotype: The antigen is undetermined.

Once obtained from cultured CD4+ T cells, the DNA was sequenced using the Oncomine TCR Beta short-read assay. TCRdb itself ran the PCR reads through MiXCR, one entry per CDR3 protein. In the table there are 15,000 or so distinct CDR3 sequences, 50% to 65% of which are singletons. The sample consisted of CD4+ T cells from blood, cultured in vitro, taken about 7 months after SARS-CoV-2 vaccination. This chain connects TRBV7-2 to TRBJ1-1; D perhaps matches TRBD1 (5 bases). The source is a human donor who had recovered from COVID-19. The CDR3 DNA follows: TGTGCCAGCAGCTTCTGGACACGCACTGAAGCTTTCTTT. This codes for CASSFWTRTEAFF.